The text below deals with one TCR beta chain. Its antigen remains unidentified. No base quality values were provided; no much bigger clone lies one nucleotide off. The protocol used for the library was the immunoSEQ multiplex PCR assay. TCRdb carries this immuneACCESS record with in-frame sequences only. Its versions omit some clonotypes, under half of them owing to an unresolved V gene in the studies checked, with the rest unexplained. The sample table shows tens of thousands of clones, and almost 90% are seen once. The top ten constitute about 5.1% of the sample. As encoded in the germline V gene, CDR1 is SNHLY while CDR2 is FYNNEI. Trimming costs V 5 bases and J 3 bases, and their ends lie 14 bases apart. CDR3 length: 14 amino acids, cysteine to phenylalanine. Of the read, only the CDR3 DNA is kept; its 42 bases are in frame from base 1. This sample is drawn from a study of T cell changes during pregnancy in multiple sclerosis (dated by TCRdb to between 2018 and 2021). With respect to the entire study: Changes in the T cell repertoire over the course of pregnancy were examined in this study in women with multiple sclerosis.

Sequencing was performed on peripheral blood, taken in the second trimester of pregnancy. The TCR was taken from a female donor in good health, enrolled as a control in a pregnancy study. The chain links TRBV2 with TRBJ2-7; TRBD2 is a possible D gene, resting on 6 matching bases. The base sequence is TGTGCCAGCAGTCAATCGGGACTTAACTACGAGCAGTACTTC. It specifies CASSQSGLNYEQYF.